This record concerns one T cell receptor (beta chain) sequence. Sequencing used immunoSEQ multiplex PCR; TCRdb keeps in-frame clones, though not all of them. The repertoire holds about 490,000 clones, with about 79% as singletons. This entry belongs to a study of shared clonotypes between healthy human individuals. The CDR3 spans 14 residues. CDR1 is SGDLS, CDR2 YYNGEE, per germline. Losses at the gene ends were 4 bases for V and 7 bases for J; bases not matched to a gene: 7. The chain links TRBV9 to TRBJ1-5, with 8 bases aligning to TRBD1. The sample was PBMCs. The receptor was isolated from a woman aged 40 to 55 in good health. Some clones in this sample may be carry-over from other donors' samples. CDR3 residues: CASSPGGAQQPQHF. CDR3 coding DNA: TGTGCCAGCAGCCCAGGGGGCGCGCAGCAGCCCCAGCATTTT.